This TCR beta chain is from a study of patients and donors after allogeneic stem cell transplantation (dated by TCRdb to about 2020). Concerning this clonotype: What antigen it recognizes has not been identified. Base qualities were left out, and no much larger clone turns up one base away.

The library came from RT-PCR. The data were produced on a NextSeq 550. In-frame beta chains were kept once TCRdb had trimmed the public reads at Q25 with fastp and called clones with MiXCR. Rows are combined by CDR3 protein, so each entry shows the most common genes and DNA. The sample yields about a million distinct CDR3 sequences; about a sixth were counted once. The ten largest clones represent 6% of the sample. The clonotype comes from a human donor who was either an allogeneic HSCT recipient or a stem cell or donor lymphocyte infusion donor (not recorded which). It is not recorded whose cells these are; they may come from a transplant donor. Sequencing input: blood, either unsorted or a sorted T cell fraction (not recorded which).

The CDR3 reads as follows: CASSYRLPGPQHF. The bases read TGTGCCAGCAGTTACAGACTACCGGGGCCCCAGCATTTT. Rearrangement joined TRBV6-5 to TRBJ1-5, with the D gene uncertain. The V end loses 2 bases and the J end loses 9 bases, and a stretch of 11 bases separates them. The CDR3 contains 13 residues, cysteine and phenylalanine counted. Only the CDR3 region is kept as DNA, spanning 39 bases read in frame from base 1. The germline V gene supplies CDR1 MNHEY and CDR2 SVGAGI.